The text below deals with one T cell receptor (beta chain). What it binds is unknown. These data belong to a study of T cells after yellow fever vaccination. Study-wide findings and caveats: One caveat is that FACS-sorted repertoires could contain abundant clonotypes contaminating from the bulk population. Peak timing came faster in the weaker secondary response, day 5 versus 15. The CD4 compartment and the CD8 compartment contained a small share of clonotypes in common.

TCRdb re-derived calls from the 5' RACE reads in MiXCR, one entry per CDR3 protein. The data hold 500,000 to 650,000 distinct CDR3 sequences, with around 16% observed a single time. Germline assignment: CDR1 KGHDR and CDR2 SFDVKD. Germline trimming cut 5 bases from V and 4 bases from J; bases unmatched to any gene: 5. The CDR3 is made up of 14 amino acids. The clonotype was recovered from a man younger than 30 who received the YFV17D yellow fever vaccine. This chain links TRBV24-1 with TRBJ1-2, with TRBD1 identical over 8 bases. The sample in question was PBMCs, obtained 5 days after the first yellow fever vaccination. The CDR3 nucleotides read TGTGCCACCAGTGCCGGGGACAGGTCCTATGGCTACACCTTC. Amino acid sequence: CATSAGDRSYGYTF.